The rows below give T cell receptor beta chains drawn from one sample of a study of cytomegalovirus exposure and HLA in healthy donors. TCRdb keeps only in-frame clones here, not all; method: immunoSEQ multiplex PCR. This table holds tens of thousands of clones, approximately 63% found once. Sequencing was done on a sample of PBMCs. The receptors derive from a woman in her 30s in good health and CMV-seronegative. Both conserved end residues are part of each CDR3. D genes are given only for firm matches. Clone size is shown for a subset of rows, as once, few, many or a class of expanded clone.

j_call | d_call | v_call | clone_size | cdr3_aa | cdr3_nt
TRBJ2-7 | . | TRBV6-6 | . | CASSLSKLTYEQYF | TGTGCCAGCAGCCTGTCCAAGCTGACCTACGAGCAGTACTTC
TRBJ2-1 | TRBD2 | TRBV27 | . | CASRGYRGTGTSRNNEQFF | TGTGCCAGCAGGGGTTACAGGGGTACCGGGACTAGCCGAAACAATGAGCAGTTCTTC
TRBJ1-2 | . | TRBV2 | . | CASRIDGDGYTF | TGTGCCAGCAGAATCGACGGGGATGGCTACACCTTC
TRBJ1-1 | . | TRBV9 | . | CASSNAMGGTEAFF | TGTGCCAGCAGCAATGCAATGGGGGGCACTGAAGCTTTCTTT
TRBJ1-2 | TRBD1 | TRBV11-2 | few | CASSLEATGDYYGYTF | TGTGCCAGCAGCTTAGAGGCGACAGGGGACTACTATGGCTACACCTTC
TRBJ2-7 | TRBD1 | TRBV6-5 | . | CASTDPQGNEQYF | TGTGCCAGCACCGATCCACAGGGGAACGAGCAGTACTTC
TRBJ1-2 | . | TRBV5-5 | . | CASSLGGRDYGYTF | TGTGCCAGCAGCTTGGGGGGGAGGGACTATGGCTACACCTTC
TRBJ1-2 | . | TRBV19 | . | CASRSTETNYGYTF | TGTGCCAGTAGGTCGACAGAAACTAACTATGGCTACACCTTC
TRBJ1-2 | . | TRBV29-1 | . | CSVVASTGRDGYTF | TGCAGCGTTGTGGCTTCGACAGGTCGGGATGGCTACACCTTC
TRBJ2-7 | TRBD1 | TRBV10-2 | . | CASKYTGTGGALDEQYF | TGCGCCAGCAAATATACCGGGACAGGGGGCGCTTTGGACGAGCAGTACTTC